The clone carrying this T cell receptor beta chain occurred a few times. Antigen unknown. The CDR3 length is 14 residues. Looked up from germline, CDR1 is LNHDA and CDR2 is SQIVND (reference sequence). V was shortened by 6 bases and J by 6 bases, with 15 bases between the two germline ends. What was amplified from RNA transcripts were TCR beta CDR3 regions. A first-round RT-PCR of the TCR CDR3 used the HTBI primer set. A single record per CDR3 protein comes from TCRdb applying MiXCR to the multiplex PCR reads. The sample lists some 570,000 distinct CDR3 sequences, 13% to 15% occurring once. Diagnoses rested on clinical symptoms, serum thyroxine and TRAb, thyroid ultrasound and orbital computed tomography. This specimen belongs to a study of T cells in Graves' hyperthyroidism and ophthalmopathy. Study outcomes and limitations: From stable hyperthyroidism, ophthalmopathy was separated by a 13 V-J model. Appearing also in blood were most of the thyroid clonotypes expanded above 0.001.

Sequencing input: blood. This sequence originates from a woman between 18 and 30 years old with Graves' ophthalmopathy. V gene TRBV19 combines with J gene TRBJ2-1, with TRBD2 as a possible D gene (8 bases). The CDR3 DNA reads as TGTGCCAGTAGGGGACTAGAGGGGGCCAATGAGCAGTTCTTC. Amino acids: CASRGLEGANEQFF.